This record looks at one T cell receptor (beta chain) sequence and its context. Its specificity is unknown. This sample was included in a study of cytomegalovirus exposure and HLA in healthy donors. Study details: A preliminary data release comprised roughly 80 million unique TCRs obtained from HLA-typed donors. Study conclusions and caveats: Rates of TCR association differed by HLA locus in a later analysis, with DRB1 highest and HLA-C lowest. In an earlier analysis, most TCR beta V segments were productive about 90% or about 30% of the time.

Both 60 Vbeta primers and 13 Jbeta primers went into the PCR. Assay: immunoSEQ multiplex PCR; the TCRdb copy retains only in-frame clones and omits some. The sample includes 150,000 to 200,000 clones, about four fifths of them seen just once. CDR1 is SGDLS and CDR2 is YYNGEE in the germline V gene. This CDR3 spans 15 amino acids. The V segment lost 3 bases and the J segment 4 bases; nucleotides outside the gene matches: 5. Nominally healthy donors were sampled, though unrecorded immune exposures were likely. Sequencing was performed on PBMCs. V gene TRBV9 combines with J gene TRBJ1-4; 8 bases align to TRBD1. The receptor was isolated from a woman aged 45-60 years in good health and CMV-seronegative. CDR3 DNA sequence: TGTGCCAGCAGCGAGGGGACAGGACTTAATGAAAAACTGTTTTTT. It specifies CASSEGTGLNEKLFF.